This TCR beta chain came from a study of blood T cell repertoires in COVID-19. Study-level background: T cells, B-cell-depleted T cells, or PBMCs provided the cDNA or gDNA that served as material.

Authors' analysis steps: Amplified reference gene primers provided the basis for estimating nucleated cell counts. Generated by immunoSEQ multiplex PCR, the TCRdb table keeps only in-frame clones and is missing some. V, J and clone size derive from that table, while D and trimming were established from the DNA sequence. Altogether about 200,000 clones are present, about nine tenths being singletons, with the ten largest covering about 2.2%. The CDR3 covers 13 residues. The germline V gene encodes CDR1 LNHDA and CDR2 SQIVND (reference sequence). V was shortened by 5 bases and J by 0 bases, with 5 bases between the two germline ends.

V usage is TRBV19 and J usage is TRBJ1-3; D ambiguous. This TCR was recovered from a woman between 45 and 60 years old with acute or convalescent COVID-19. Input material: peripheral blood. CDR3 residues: CASSEISGNTIYF. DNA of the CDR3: TGTGCCAGTAGTGAGATCTCTGGAAACACCATATATTTT.